The entry below gives a single T cell receptor beta chain sequence along with its context. Its target is not known. The CDR3 is 14 residues long. Germline V gene lookup returns CDR1 MNHEY and CDR2 SMNVEV (reference sequence). V shed 5 bases and J 6 bases; nucleotides not matched to a gene: 8. The data originate from a study of graft-versus-host responses after intestinal transplantation. On the study more broadly: Following induction with anti-thymocyte globulin, all recipients were given tacrolimus and steroids for approximately three years. Study-level points and caveats: Peak circulating GvH clone levels tracked with early post-transplant HvG declines.

Data came from immunoSEQ multiplex PCR; TCRdb stores just in-frame clones and leaves some out. The repertoire holds just under 30,000 clones, with over 60% as singletons. Once graft tissue had been processed, intraepithelial and lamina propria lymphocytes were released. This chain uses TRBV27 with TRBJ1-1; 8 bases agree with TRBD1. This receptor was identified in a human patient who received an intestinal transplant, so some T cells may come from the graft donor. The sample here was ileum tissue, taken 98 days after intestinal transplantation. CDR3 DNA sequence: TGTGCCAGCAGTGCCAATGGACAGGGCTCTGAAGCTTTCTTT. As protein: CASSANGQGSEAFF.